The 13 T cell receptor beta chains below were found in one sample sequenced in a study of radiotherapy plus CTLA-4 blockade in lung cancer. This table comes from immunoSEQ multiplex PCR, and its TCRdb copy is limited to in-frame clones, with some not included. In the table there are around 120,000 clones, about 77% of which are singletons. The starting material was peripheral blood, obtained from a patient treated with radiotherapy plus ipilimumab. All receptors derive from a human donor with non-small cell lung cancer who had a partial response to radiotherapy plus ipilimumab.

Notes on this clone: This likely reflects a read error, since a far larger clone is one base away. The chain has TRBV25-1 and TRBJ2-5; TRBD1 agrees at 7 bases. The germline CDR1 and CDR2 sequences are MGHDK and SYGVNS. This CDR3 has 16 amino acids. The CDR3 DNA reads TGTGCCAGCAACCCGTCCCGGGACAGCGGAGGTGGGACCCATTACTTC. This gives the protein CASNPSRDSGGGTHYF.

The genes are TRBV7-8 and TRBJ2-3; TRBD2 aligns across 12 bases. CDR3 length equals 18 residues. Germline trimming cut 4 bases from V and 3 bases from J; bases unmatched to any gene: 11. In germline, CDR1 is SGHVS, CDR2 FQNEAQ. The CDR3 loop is CASSSLAGGQLRTDTQYF. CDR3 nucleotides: TGTGCCAGCAGCTCACTAGCGGGAGGACAACTTAGGACAGATACGCAGTATTTT.

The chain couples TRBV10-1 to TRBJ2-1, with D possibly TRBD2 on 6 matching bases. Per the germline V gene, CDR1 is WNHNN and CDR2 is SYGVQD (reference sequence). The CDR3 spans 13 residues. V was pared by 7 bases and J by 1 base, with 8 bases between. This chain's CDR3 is CASNAGSYNEQFF. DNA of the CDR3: TGCGCCAGCAACGCGGGGTCCTACAATGAGCAGTTCTTC.

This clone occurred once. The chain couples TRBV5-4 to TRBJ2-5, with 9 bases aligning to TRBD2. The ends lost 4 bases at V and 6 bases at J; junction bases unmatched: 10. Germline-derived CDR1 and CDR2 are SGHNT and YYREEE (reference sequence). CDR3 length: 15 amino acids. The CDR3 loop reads CASSLVSGSGKTQYF. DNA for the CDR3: TGTGCCAGCAGCCTTGTTAGCGGGAGCGGGAAGACCCAGTACTTC. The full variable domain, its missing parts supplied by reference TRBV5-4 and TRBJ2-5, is ETGVTQSPTHLIKTRGQQVTLRCSSQSGHNTVSWYQQALGQGPQFIFQYYREEENGRGNFPPRFSGLQFPNYSSELNVNALELDDSALYLCASSLVSGSGKTQYFGPGTRLLVL.

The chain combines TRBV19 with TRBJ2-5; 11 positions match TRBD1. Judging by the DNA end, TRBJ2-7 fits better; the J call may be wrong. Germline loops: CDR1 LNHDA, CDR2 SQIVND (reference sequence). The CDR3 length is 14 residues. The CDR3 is CASSLGQGAYEQYF. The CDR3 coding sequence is TGTGCCAGCTCCTTAGGACAGGGGGCGTACGAGCAGTACTTC.

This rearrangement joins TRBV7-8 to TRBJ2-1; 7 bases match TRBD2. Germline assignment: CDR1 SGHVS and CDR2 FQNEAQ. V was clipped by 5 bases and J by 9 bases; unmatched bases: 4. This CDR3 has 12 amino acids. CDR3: CASSPIAGEQFF. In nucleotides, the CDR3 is TGTGCCAGCAGCCCCATAGCGGGTGAGCAGTTCTTC.

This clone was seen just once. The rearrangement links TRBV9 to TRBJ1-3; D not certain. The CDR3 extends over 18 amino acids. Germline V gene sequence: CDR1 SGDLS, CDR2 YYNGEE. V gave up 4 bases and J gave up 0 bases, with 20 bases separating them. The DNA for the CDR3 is TGTGCCAGCAGCAACCCCTTAGATTGGTCTAGCTCTGGAAACACCATATATTTT. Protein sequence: CASSNPLDWSSSGNTIYF.

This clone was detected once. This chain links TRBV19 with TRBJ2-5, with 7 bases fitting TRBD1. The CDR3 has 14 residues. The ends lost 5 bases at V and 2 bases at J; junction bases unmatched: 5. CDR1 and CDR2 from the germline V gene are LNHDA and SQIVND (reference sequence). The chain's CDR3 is CASSPRDRQETQYF. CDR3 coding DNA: TGTGCCAGTAGTCCTCGGGACAGACAAGAGACCCAGTACTTC.

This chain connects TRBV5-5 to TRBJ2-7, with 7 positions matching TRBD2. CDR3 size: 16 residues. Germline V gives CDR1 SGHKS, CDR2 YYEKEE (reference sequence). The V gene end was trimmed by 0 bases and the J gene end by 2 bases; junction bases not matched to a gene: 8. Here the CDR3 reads CASSLEGSGRAYEQYV. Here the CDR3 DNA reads TGTGCCAGCAGCTTGGAAGGGTCAGGGAGGGCCTACGAGCAGTACGTC.

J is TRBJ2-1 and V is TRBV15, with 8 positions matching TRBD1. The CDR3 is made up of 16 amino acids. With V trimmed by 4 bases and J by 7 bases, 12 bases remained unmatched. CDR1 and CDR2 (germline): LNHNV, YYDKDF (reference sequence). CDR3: CATSTGQGSPLNEQFF. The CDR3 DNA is TGTGCCACCAGCACCGGACAGGGCTCCCCTTTGAATGAGCAGTTCTTC.

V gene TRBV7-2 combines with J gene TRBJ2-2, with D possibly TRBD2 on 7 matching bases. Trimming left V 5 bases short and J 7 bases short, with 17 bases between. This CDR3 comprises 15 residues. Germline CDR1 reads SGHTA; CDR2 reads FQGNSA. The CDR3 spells CASSGGGGRSGELFF. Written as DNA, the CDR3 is TGTGCCAGCAGCGGGGGGGGCGGGAGAAGCGGGGAGCTGTTTTTT.

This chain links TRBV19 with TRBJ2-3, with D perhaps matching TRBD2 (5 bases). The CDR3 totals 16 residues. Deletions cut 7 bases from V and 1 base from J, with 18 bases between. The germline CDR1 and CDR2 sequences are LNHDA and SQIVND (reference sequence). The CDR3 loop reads CASTRGPTTGTDTQYF. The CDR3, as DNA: TGTGCCAGTACCAGAGGGCCTACTACTGGCACAGATACGCAGTATTTT.

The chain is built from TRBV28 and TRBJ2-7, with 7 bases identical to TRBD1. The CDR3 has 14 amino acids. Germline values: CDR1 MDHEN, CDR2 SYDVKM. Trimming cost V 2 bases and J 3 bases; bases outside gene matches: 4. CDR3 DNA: TGTGCCAGCAGTTTAGTCGGGGACAGCTACGAGCAGTACTTC. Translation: CASSLVGDSYEQYF.